This TCR beta chain was retrieved from a study of T cells after yellow fever vaccination. Turning to the study itself: The authors prepared low-cell-number fractions using SMART-Seq v4 Ultra Low Input. The study's findings and limits: There was a small share of clonotypes that showed up in both the CD4 and CD8 compartments.

As for this clonotype: As yet, its antigen is unknown.

TCRdb re-called the 5' RACE reads through MiXCR, storing one row per CDR3 protein. The sample contains about 430,000 distinct CDR3 sequences, 18% of which appear only once. The germline V and J ends were trimmed by 0 bases and 0 bases, with 9 bases remaining between them. CDR1 is DFQATT, CDR2 SNEGSKA, per germline (reference sequence). This CDR3 has 16 amino acids. V gene TRBV20-1 combines with J gene TRBJ2-6; unclear D gene. The clonotype was recovered from a man younger than 35 who received the YFV17D yellow fever vaccine. The sample in question was PBMCs, obtained before the yellow fever booster vaccination. The CDR3 DNA sequence: TGCAGTGCTAGAGATCGTATGACCTCTGGGGCCAACGTCCTGACTTTC. Its protein is CSARDRMTSGANVLTF.